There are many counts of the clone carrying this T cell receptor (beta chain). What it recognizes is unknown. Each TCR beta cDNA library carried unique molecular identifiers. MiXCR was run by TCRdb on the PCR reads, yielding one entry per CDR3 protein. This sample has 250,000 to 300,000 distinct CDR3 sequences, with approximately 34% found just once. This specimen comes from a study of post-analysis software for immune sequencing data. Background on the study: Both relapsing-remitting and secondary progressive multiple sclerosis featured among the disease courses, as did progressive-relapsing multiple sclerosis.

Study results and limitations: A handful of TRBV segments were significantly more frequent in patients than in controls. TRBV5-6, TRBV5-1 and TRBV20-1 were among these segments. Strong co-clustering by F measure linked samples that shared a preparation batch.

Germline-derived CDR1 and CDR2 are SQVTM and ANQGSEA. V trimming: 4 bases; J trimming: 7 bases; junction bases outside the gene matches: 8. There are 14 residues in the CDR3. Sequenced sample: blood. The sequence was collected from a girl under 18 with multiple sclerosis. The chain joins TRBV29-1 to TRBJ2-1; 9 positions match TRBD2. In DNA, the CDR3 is TGCAGCGTTGCCATAGCGGGGGTCGGGAATGAGCAGTTCTTC. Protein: CSVAIAGVGNEQFF.